This passage covers 23 T cell receptor beta chains from one sample sequenced in a study of T cells in Graves' hyperthyroidism and ophthalmopathy. RNA transcripts served as the template for amplifying TCR beta CDR3 regions. The primer set for the first-round RT-PCR of the TCR CDR3 was HTBI. TCRdb independently ran MiXCR on the multiplex PCR reads; one entry per CDR3 protein. Counted here are some 620,000 distinct CDR3 sequences, around 15% occurring once; the ten biggest clones make up around 4%. What was sequenced was blood. The receptors originated from a woman in her twenties or thirties with Graves' hyperthyroidism.

This clonotype was counted many times. The V and J genes are TRBV6-5 and TRBJ1-1; tentatively, D is TRBD1 (5 bases). V lost 2 bases and J 7 bases, leaving 14 bases between the germline ends. CDR3 length: 14 residues. The germline CDR1 and CDR2 sequences are MNHEY and SVGAGI. Here the CDR3 reads CASSYGGGVSEAFF. In nucleotides, the CDR3 is TGTGCCAGCAGTTACGGTGGGGGAGTGAGTGAAGCTTTCTTT.

This sequence joins TRBV28 and TRBJ2-5; D may be TRBD1 (6 bases). Trimming removed 0 bases at V and 5 bases at J, with 10 bases between. Germline CDR1 and CDR2: MDHEN and SYDVKM. There are 14 residues in the CDR3. This chain's CDR3 is CASSLWVRGETQYF. The CDR3 bases are TGTGCCAGCAGTTTATGGGTGAGGGGGGAGACCCAGTACTTC.

On this clonotype: A much larger clone is a single base away; this may be a read error. The rearrangement uses TRBV27 and TRBJ2-5; 10 bases align to TRBD2. V was pared by 2 bases and J by 4 bases, with 4 bases of the junction left unmatched. Germline CDR1 MNHEY, CDR2 SMNVEV (reference sequence). The CDR3 totals 15 residues. The CDR3 reads CASSLVSSGRETQYF. Written as DNA, the CDR3 is TGTGCCAGCAGTTTAGTCTCTAGCGGGAGAGAGACCCAGTACTTC.

This clonotype was detected only a few times. The chain is built from TRBV18 and TRBJ1-4, with D tentatively TRBD1 (5 bases). The CDR3 is made up of 14 amino acids. CDR1 KGHSH and CDR2 LQKENI come from the germline V gene. Trimming took 4 bases from V and 7 from J, leaving 13 bases between them. Here the CDR3 reads CASSRQGGLEKLFF. Written as DNA, the CDR3 is TGTGCCAGCTCACGCCAGGGAGGGCTTGAAAAACTGTTTTTT.

This clonotype appeared many times. The chain has TRBV11-2 and TRBJ1-1; 9 bases align to TRBD1. This CDR3 region has 15 residues. Germline V gene sequence: CDR1 SGHAT, CDR2 FQNNGV. V dropped 4 bases and J dropped 5; count of bases not matched to a gene: 8. The CDR3 nucleotides are TGTGCCAGCAGCTCCCGGGACAGGGTGGAAACTGAAGCTTTCTTT. This encodes CASSSRDRVETEAFF.

This clonotype has at least ten counts. The chain is built from TRBV6-1 and TRBJ1-4, with a tentative D call TRBD1 (5 bases). The V and J ends lost 5 bases and 8 bases respectively, with 15 bases between them. This CDR3 spans 14 amino acids. The germline CDR1 and CDR2 sequences are MNHNS and SASEGT. CDR3 sequence reads: CASSSGSGGEKLFF. The DNA for the CDR3 is TGTGCCAGCAGTTCAGGGTCCGGGGGGGAAAAACTGTTTTTT.

The table lists this clonotype with many counts. The chain links TRBV27 to TRBJ1-2, with TRBD1 identical over 10 bases. CDR3 length: 13 amino acids. The V segment lost 5 bases and the J segment 8 bases; nucleotides outside the gene matches: 5. Germline V gene sequence: CDR1 MNHEY, CDR2 SMNVEV (reference sequence). The CDR3 nucleotides read TGTGCCAGCAGTCTTCGGACAGGGGGAGGCTACACCTTC. Translated, it gives CASSLRTGGGYTF.

This clonotype appeared many times. The chain uses TRBV6-1 and TRBJ2-1; 10 nucleotides match TRBD2. Losses at the gene ends were 4 bases for V and 2 bases for J; bases not matched to a gene: 8. CDR1 and CDR2 (germline): MNHNS, SASEGT. CDR3 length: 17 residues. The DNA of the CDR3 is TGTGCCAGCAGTGGAACTAGCGGGATTACTGCCTACAATGAGCAGTTCTTC. Its protein is CASSGTSGITAYNEQFF.

V gene TRBV27 combines with J gene TRBJ1-6, with 8 bases fitting TRBD1. The CDR3 loop spans 16 amino acids. Germline trimming cut 5 bases from V and 7 bases from J; bases unmatched to any gene: 10. The germline CDR1 and CDR2 sequences are MNHEY and SMNVEV (reference sequence). The CDR3 region has the DNA TGTGCCAGCAGTCCCTCCCCGGGACAGGCCAATTCACCCCTCCACTTT. This encodes CASSPSPGQANSPLHF.

V usage is TRBV3-1 and J usage is TRBJ1-4; TRBD1 is a possible D gene (5 bases). The length of the CDR3 is 14 residues. Germline CDR1 reads LGHDT; CDR2 reads YNNKEL (reference sequence). V was cut by 4 bases and J by 4 bases, with 10 bases left in between. The CDR3 spells CASSRRQSNEKLFF. CDR3 bases: TGTGCCAGCAGCCGACGACAGAGTAATGAAAAACTGTTTTTT.

This clonotype has more than one count but fewer than ten. The chain combines TRBV4-3 with TRBJ1-1; D is undetermined. V lost 4 bases to trimming and J lost 5 bases, with 11 bases between them. From germline, CDR1 is LGHNA and CDR2 YSLEER. The CDR3 runs to 13 residues. The CDR3 reads CASSRSGWTEAFF. CDR3 nucleotides: TGCGCCAGCAGCCGTTCGGGTTGGACTGAAGCTTTCTTT.

This clonotype was counted ten times or more. The chain couples TRBV28 to TRBJ1-2; D is ambiguous. Trimming shortened V by 5 bases and J by 1 base, and 20 bases separated the two germline ends. Germline V gene lookup returns CDR1 MDHEN and CDR2 SYDVKM. This CDR3 comprises 17 residues. In DNA, the CDR3 is TGTGCCAGCAGTATACGCCCCGGACGGATGGGTAACTATGGCTACACCTTC. Protein: CASSIRPGRMGNYGYTF.

The chain recombines TRBV20-1 with TRBJ2-7; TRBD2 might be the D (7 bases). Trimming took 3 bases from V and 4 from J, leaving 25 bases between them. The length of the CDR3 is 17 residues. The germline V gene has CDR1 DFQATT and CDR2 SNEGSKA (reference sequence). In nucleotides, the CDR3 is TGCAGTGCTAGGGGCCTCGGGGTAGGGGGAGGGCCTTACGAGCAGTACTTC. Residues: CSARGLGVGGGPYEQYF.

This clonotype has a count of ten or more. This chain joins TRBV11-3 and TRBJ2-6; D remains unclear. V was cut by 5 bases and J by 1 base, with 15 bases left in between. CDR1 and CDR2 (germline): SGHNT, YENEEA. The CDR3 is 17 residues long. The CDR3 DNA reads as TGTGCCAGCAGCCCCTGGGATATGTGGTCTGGGGCCAACGTCCTGACTTTC. Residues: CASSPWDMWSGANVLTF.

This sequence joins TRBV7-2 and TRBJ2-1; TRBD2 matches at 12 bases. The germline gives CDR1 SGHTA, CDR2 FQGNSA. The length of the CDR3 is 15 residues. Trimming removed 4 bases from V and 14 bases from J; junction bases left unmatched: 12. The CDR3 reads CASSSGTSGLGVEFF. As DNA, the CDR3 is TGTGCCAGCAGCTCCGGGACTAGCGGGCTGGGGGTGGAGTTCTTC.

V usage is TRBV19 and J usage is TRBJ2-1, with D perhaps TRBD1 or TRBD2 (5 bases each). Germline values: CDR1 LNHDA, CDR2 SQIVND (reference sequence). V was cut by 6 bases and J by 2 bases, with 11 bases left in between. This CDR3 region has 14 residues. CDR3 bases: TGTGCCAGTAGCTTTGGGACCCCCTACAATGAGCAGTTCTTC. It yields the protein CASSFGTPYNEQFF.

This clonotype was detected a few times. This chain connects TRBV7-9 to TRBJ2-7, with D perhaps assigned TRBD1 or TRBD2 (6 bases each). Per the germline V gene, CDR1 is SEHNR and CDR2 is FQNEAQ (reference sequence). V lost 1 base to trimming and J lost 0 bases, with 13 bases between them. The CDR3 totals 16 residues. CDR3 region: CASSLVGGRDSYEQYF. Here the CDR3 DNA reads TGTGCCAGCAGCTTAGTGGGGGGCAGGGACTCCTACGAGCAGTACTTC.

This clonotype was observed many times. J is TRBJ2-2 and V is TRBV2; 10 nucleotides match TRBD1. V was clipped by 7 bases and J by 5 bases; unmatched bases: 4. The CDR3 extends over 14 amino acids. Germline V lookup: CDR1 SNHLY, CDR2 FYNNEI. In nucleotides, the CDR3 is TGTGCCAGCAAAAGACAGGGGGCGACCGGGGAGCTGTTTTTT. Amino acid sequence: CASKRQGATGELFF.

This clonotype turned up a few times. The rearrangement links TRBV7-9 to TRBJ2-1; D possibly uses TRBD1 or TRBD2 (5 bases each). V lost 7 bases to trimming and J lost 8 bases, with 21 bases between them. From germline, CDR1 is SEHNR and CDR2 FQNEAQ (reference sequence). The CDR3 length is 15 residues. CDR3 region: CASKWVGPITHEQFF. The CDR3 DNA follows: TGTGCCAGCAAGTGGGTGGGACCAATCACACATGAGCAGTTCTTC.

The rearrangement joins TRBV6-1 to TRBJ1-2, with a possible D match to TRBD1 (5 bases). From germline, CDR1 is MNHNS and CDR2 SASEGT. The CDR3 is 13 amino acids. Trimming removed 8 bases at V and 8 bases at J, with 18 bases between. The CDR3 sequence is CASSSVGEEGYTF. CDR3 coding DNA: TGTGCCAGCTCATCCGTAGGGGAGGAAGGCTACACCTTC.

The CDR3 reads CASSLDGTGSWGTEAFF. The CDR3, as DNA: TGTGCCAGCAGCTTAGACGGAACAGGTTCATGGGGCACTGAAGCTTTCTTT. This chain links TRBV11-2 with TRBJ1-1; D perhaps matches TRBD1 (5 bases). V lost 0 bases, J lost 4 bases, and 18 bases lay in between. Germline lookup yields CDR1 SGHAT and CDR2 FQNNGV. The CDR3 consists of 17 residues.

This clonotype was seen at least ten times. This sequence joins TRBV20-1 and TRBJ2-7, with D perhaps assigned TRBD1 or TRBD2 (5 bases each). Germline CDR1 DFQATT, CDR2 SNEGSKA (reference sequence). This CDR3 comprises 12 residues. V shed 3 bases and J shed 6 bases, with 12 bases lying between them. The CDR3 DNA is TGCAGTGCTAGGAGGGGCGTCGGCGAGCAGTACTTC. Translated, it gives CSARRGVGEQYF.

V is TRBV7-6 and J is TRBJ2-2; the D gene is possibly TRBD2 (6 bases). The CDR3 covers 16 residues. Looked up from germline, CDR1 is SGHVS and CDR2 is FNYEAQ. V dropped 4 bases and J dropped 5 bases, with 17 bases sitting between them. The CDR3 DNA follows: TGTGCCAGCAGCTCTGACCTCGGTGGGGGGACCGGGGAGCTGTTTTTT. This codes for CASSSDLGGGTGELFF.